Sequencing of this TCR beta chain was carried out in a study of blood T cell repertoires in COVID-19. Sequencing was performed with immunoSEQ multiplex PCR; in TCRdb, only in-frame clones are kept and a portion is missing. Of just over 300,000 clones listed, around 87% are singletons. Looked up from germline, CDR1 is LGHNT and CDR2 is FRNRAP. CDR3 length: 16 residues. V lost 1 base to trimming and J lost 1 base; unmatched junction nucleotides: 0. The TCR originated in a man younger than 35 with active or convalescent COVID-19. The rearrangement joins TRBV12-5 to TRBJ2-3; 12 nucleotides line up with TRBD2. The material sequenced was peripheral blood. The CDR3 coding sequence is TGTGCTAGTGGTTTGGGACTAGCGGGGGGCACAGATACGCAGTATTTT. Amino acids: CASGLGLAGGTDTQYF.